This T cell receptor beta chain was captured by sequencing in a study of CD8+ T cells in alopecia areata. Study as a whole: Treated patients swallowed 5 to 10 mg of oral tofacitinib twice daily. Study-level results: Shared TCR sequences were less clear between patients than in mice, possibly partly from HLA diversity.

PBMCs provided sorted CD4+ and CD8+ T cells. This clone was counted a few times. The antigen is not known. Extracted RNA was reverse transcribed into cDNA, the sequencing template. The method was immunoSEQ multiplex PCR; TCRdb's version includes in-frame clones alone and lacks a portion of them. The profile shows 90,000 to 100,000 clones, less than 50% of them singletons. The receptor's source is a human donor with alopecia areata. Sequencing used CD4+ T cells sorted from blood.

In DNA form, the CDR3 reads TGTGCCTGGACCCTCCCAGGGGGCCATGGCTACACCTTC. It specifies CAWTLPGGHGYTF. J is TRBJ1-2 and V is TRBV30; 8 bases fit TRBD1. In germline, CDR1 is GTSNPN, CDR2 SVGIG (reference sequence). Trimming took 4 bases from V and 6 from J; bases not matched to a gene: 7. CDR3 length equals 13 residues. Variable domain in full (rest from reference TRBV30 and TRBJ1-2): SQTIHQWPATLVQPVGSPLSLECTVEGTSNPNLYWYRQAAGRGLQLLFYSVGIGQISSEVPQNLSASRPQDRQFILSSKKLLLSDSGFYLCAWTLPGGHGYTFGSGTRLTVV.